These 26 T cell receptor beta chains were all obtained from the same sample, sequenced in a study of PD-1 blockade in mismatch repair-deficient tumors. Sequencing was performed with immunoSEQ multiplex PCR; in TCRdb, only in-frame clones are kept and a portion is missing. The sample records under 95,000 clones, over 70% being singletons. Sequenced here: peripheral blood, sampled 12 weeks after starting pembrolizumab. The receptors come from an adult with mismatch repair-deficient cancer.

The chain couples TRBV18 to TRBJ2-5, with 14 bases aligning to TRBD2. Germline V gene data show CDR1 as KGHSH and CDR2 as LQKENI. The V segment lost 4 bases and the J segment 3 bases; nucleotides outside the gene matches: 7. The CDR3 contains 17 residues. CDR3 region: CASSLRPGLAGEETQYF. DNA for the CDR3: TGTGCCAGCTCACTAAGACCGGGACTAGCGGGAGAAGAGACCCAGTACTTC.

This chain uses TRBV9 with TRBJ2-7; D uncertain. This CDR3 comprises 15 residues. Germline V gene data show CDR1 as SGDLS and CDR2 as YYNGEE. V dropped 0 bases and J dropped 3 bases, with 13 bases sitting between them. CDR3 coding DNA: TGTGCCAGCAGCGTAGGCAGTGAGCCTTACTACGAGCAGTACTTC. It specifies CASSVGSEPYYEQYF.

The V call is TRBV10-3, the J call TRBJ1-2; the D is unclear. The CDR3 covers 14 residues. Germline V CDR1 and CDR2: ENHRY, SYGVKD. The V end lost 0 bases, the J end lost 3 bases, and 8 bases lay between the germline ends. CDR3 region: CAISESLGYYGYTF. CDR3 bases: TGTGCCATCAGTGAGTCCTTGGGTTACTATGGCTACACCTTC.

This clone showed up just a few times. The sample carries other DNA sequences with the same CDR3. The rearrangement joins TRBV2 to TRBJ2-7; D is perhaps TRBD2 (5 bases). V dropped 4 bases and J dropped 2 bases, with 6 bases sitting between them. The germline V gene has CDR1 SNHLY and CDR2 FYNNEI. The CDR3 runs to 12 residues. The CDR3 DNA reads as TGTGCCAGCAGTGGGGAGCCCTACGAGCAGTACTTC. This translates into CASSGEPYEQYF.

The chain is built from TRBV19 and TRBJ2-3; D unclear. The CDR3 is 12 residues long. Germline CDR1 LNHDA, CDR2 SQIVND (reference sequence). Trimming removed 4 bases at V and 4 bases at J, with 6 bases between. The CDR3 loop is CASSKASDTQYF. CDR3 in DNA: TGTGCCAGTAGTAAGGCGTCAGATACGCAGTATTTT.

The V gene is TRBV5-5, the J gene TRBJ2-2, with D possibly being TRBD2 (5 bases). V shed 7 bases and J shed 4 bases, with 14 bases lying between them. CDR1 SGHKS and CDR2 YYEKEE come from the germline V gene (reference sequence). This CDR3 contains 14 residues. The CDR3, as DNA: TGTGCCAGCGGACTCCCCGATCGCACCGGGGAGCTGTTTTTT. Residues: CASGLPDRTGELFF.

The chain has TRBV10-1 and TRBJ1-1; D not resolved. From germline, CDR1 is WNHNN and CDR2 SYGVQD (reference sequence). The CDR3 loop spans 14 amino acids. The V end lost 1 base, the J end lost 1 base, and 7 bases lay between the germline ends. The CDR3 spells CASSEYQSNTEAFF. DNA of the CDR3: TGCGCCAGCAGTGAGTACCAGTCGAACACTGAAGCTTTCTTT.

CDR3: CASSLDNYDYEQYF. In nucleotides, the CDR3 is TGTGCCAGCAGCTTAGACAACTACGACTACGAGCAGTACTTC. The V gene is TRBV7-2, the J gene TRBJ2-7; D is uncertain. The CDR3 runs 14 residues. The germline V and J ends were trimmed by 1 base and 3 bases, with 10 bases remaining between them. Germline lookup yields CDR1 SGHTA and CDR2 FQGNSA.

The table lists this clone with a count of one. V and J are TRBV9 and TRBJ1-5; 10 bases match TRBD1. V shed 4 bases, J shed 3 bases, and the junction held 7 bases outside the gene matches. Germline V gives CDR1 SGDLS, CDR2 YYNGEE. This CDR3 has 16 residues. The CDR3 DNA reads as TGTGCCAGCAGCCCAGGGACAGGGGCCCTCAATCAGCCCCAGCATTTT. Encoded protein: CASSPGTGALNQPQHF.

The chain joins TRBV27 to TRBJ2-7; D call uncertain. V was cut by 2 bases and J by 0 bases, with 14 bases left in between. The CDR3 covers 16 residues. Germline CDR1 reads MNHEY; CDR2 reads SMNVEV (reference sequence). CDR3 bases: TGTGCCAGCAGTTTAGTCGTGGGAAAGAGCTCCTACGAGCAGTACTTC. Encoded protein: CASSLVVGKSSYEQYF.

The V and J genes are TRBV27 and TRBJ1-2, with D hard to call. Looked up from germline, CDR1 is MNHEY and CDR2 is SMNVEV (reference sequence). CDR3 length: 14 residues. V was trimmed by 3 bases and J by 1 base, leaving 9 bases between them. This chain's CDR3 is CASSFGGRNYGYTF. The CDR3 DNA sequence: TGTGCCAGCAGTTTCGGAGGACGTAACTATGGCTACACCTTC.

V is TRBV28 and J is TRBJ2-1; 8 bases are shared with TRBD1. The V gene's germline CDR1 is MDHEN and CDR2 SYDVKM. The CDR3 has 15 amino acids. With V trimmed by 3 bases and J by 10 bases, 11 bases remained unmatched. The CDR3 DNA follows: TGTGCCAGCAGTTTGTCAGGGGGCTATTTAGGGGAGCAGTTCTTC. Translation: CASSLSGGYLGEQFF.

This chain joins TRBV6-1 and TRBJ1-3; D unresolved. The germline CDR1 and CDR2 sequences are MNHNS and SASEGT. The CDR3 is 13 amino acids. Between the trimmed V and J ends, which lost 8 bases and 4 bases, there was a span of 12 bases. CDR3 nucleotides: TGTGCCAGCCTAGAGGGCTTAGGAAACACCATATATTTT. Residues: CASLEGLGNTIYF.

This clone was recorded a few times. This CDR3 is CASIRAGGPNEQFF. For the CDR3, the DNA is TGTGCCAGCATACGAGCGGGAGGGCCGAATGAGCAGTTCTTC. The rearrangement uses TRBV13 and TRBJ2-1; 10 bases are shared with TRBD2. Trimming took 7 bases from V and 7 from J; bases not matched to a gene: 7. There are 14 residues in the CDR3. Germline loops: CDR1 PRHDT, CDR2 FYEKMQ (reference sequence).

The DNA for the CDR3 is TGTGCCAGCCGTTCAGGACAGGCCCCCTACAATGAGCAGTTCTTC. It codes for CASRSGQAPYNEQFF. The chain combines TRBV28 with TRBJ2-1; 7 bases agree with TRBD1. CDR1 is MDHEN and CDR2 is SYDVKM in the germline V gene. CDR3 length equals 15 residues. V was pared by 8 bases and J by 2 bases, with 9 bases of the junction left unmatched.

This chain links TRBV5-5 with TRBJ2-1; maybe TRBD2 (5 bases). The CDR3 has 16 residues. The V and J ends lost 4 bases and 4 bases respectively, with 18 bases between them. The germline V gene encodes CDR1 SGHKS and CDR2 YYEKEE (reference sequence). In DNA form, the CDR3 reads TGTGCCAGCAGCGACACAACCTTTCTAGCTTACAATGAGCAGTTCTTC. It yields the protein CASSDTTFLAYNEQFF.

This clone was seen a single time. This chain uses TRBV7-2 with TRBJ2-1, with D perhaps TRBD1 (5 bases). Germline V gene data show CDR1 as SGHTA and CDR2 as FQGNSA. V lost 5 bases and J 9 bases, leaving 20 bases between the germline ends. CDR3 length: 15 residues. CDR3 DNA: TGTGCCAGCAGCCCCGAACTGGGGCATTGGGCTGAGCAGTTCTTC. This translates into CASSPELGHWAEQFF. The entire variable domain, with the rest obtained from reference TRBV7-2 and TRBJ2-1, is as follows: GAGVSQSPSNKVTEKGKDVELRCDPISGHTALYWYRQSLGQGLEFLIYFQGNSAPDKSGLPSDRFSAERTGGSVSTLTIQRTQQEDSAVYLCASSPELGHWAEQFFGPGTRLTVL.

The chain carries TRBV7-8 and TRBJ2-7; D may be TRBD2 (5 bases). This CDR3 has 12 residues. Germline V gene lookup returns CDR1 SGHVS and CDR2 FQNEAQ. V lost 2 bases to trimming and J lost 9 bases, with 11 bases between them. CDR3 bases: TGTGCCAGCAGCTTAAAGGGAGACGGGCAGTACTTC. It is translated as CASSLKGDGQYF.

V usage is TRBV7-3 and J usage is TRBJ2-1, with TRBD2 matching 10 bases. The V gene's germline CDR1 is SGHTA and CDR2 FQGTGA. V lost 2 bases and J lost 6; bases outside the gene matches: 10. This CDR3 is 17 amino acids long. CDR3 loop: CASSLSASGRSSNEQFF. In DNA, the CDR3 is TGTGCCAGCAGCTTATCGGCTAGCGGGAGATCTTCCAATGAGCAGTTCTTC.

V usage is TRBV11-2 and J usage is TRBJ1-2, with 7 positions matching TRBD1. The length of the CDR3 is 13 residues. Germline V gene sequence: CDR1 SGHAT, CDR2 FQNNGV. J gave up 5 bases and V 5 bases, and 5 bases lay outside the gene matches. CDR3 nucleotides: TGTGCCAGCAGCCCCCGACAGGGTTATGGCTACACCTTC. It encodes CASSPRQGYGYTF.

In this sample, this clone turned up once. This chain joins TRBV6-4 and TRBJ1-5; the match to TRBD1 covers 7 bases. Germline CDR1 reads MRHNA; CDR2 reads SNTAGT. Trimming removed 4 bases from V and 3 bases from J; junction bases left unmatched: 6. The CDR3 has 15 residues. The CDR3 is CASSGTGQINQPQHF. The DNA of the CDR3 is TGTGCCAGCAGTGGAACGGGACAGATCAATCAGCCCCAGCATTTT.

For the CDR3, the DNA is TGTGCCAGTAAACCCCAATCTAGCACAGATACGCAGTATTTT. Encoded protein: CASKPQSSTDTQYF. The chain carries TRBV19 and TRBJ2-3, with D hard to call. V lost 7 bases and J 0 bases, leaving 11 bases between the germline ends. The CDR3 consists of 14 residues. Germline V gene sequence: CDR1 LNHDA, CDR2 SQIVND (reference sequence).

This clone showed up just a few times. V gene TRBV7-2 combines with J gene TRBJ2-1; TRBD2 aligns across 10 bases. Per the germline V gene, CDR1 is SGHTA and CDR2 is FQGNSA. V was clipped by 3 bases and J by 1 base; unmatched bases: 9. The CDR3 spans 18 residues. The CDR3 loop is CASSFGLAGVVSYNEQFF. DNA of the CDR3: TGTGCCAGCAGCTTTGGTCTAGCGGGAGTTGTATCCTACAATGAGCAGTTCTTC.

V usage is TRBV9 and J usage is TRBJ1-1; D remains unclear. There are 14 residues in the CDR3. CDR1 is SGDLS, CDR2 YYNGEE, per germline. V dropped 5 bases and J dropped 0 bases, with 11 bases sitting between them. The CDR3 DNA sequence: TGTGCCAGCAGTCCCCGACTGTTGAACACTGAAGCTTTCTTT. Its protein is CASSPRLLNTEAFF. Based on the CDR3 plus reference TRBV9 and TRBJ1-1, the full variable domain is DSGVTQTPKHLITATGQRVTLRCSPRSGDLSVYWYQQSLDQGLQFLIQYYNGEERAKGNILERFSAQQFPDLHSELNLSSLELGDSALYFCASSPRLLNTEAFFGQGTRLTVV.

The rearrangement uses TRBV6-1 and TRBJ2-2; D call uncertain. There are 14 residues in the CDR3. Germline V lookup: CDR1 MNHNS, CDR2 SASEGT. Trimming pared 6 bases from V and 3 bases from J, leaving 11 bases between. CDR3 nucleotide sequence: TGTGCCAGCAGCTTCAACAGTTACACCGGGGAGCTGTTTTTT. Protein sequence: CASSFNSYTGELFF.

V is TRBV30 and J is TRBJ2-1, with D hard to call. Trimming cost V 3 bases and J 3 bases, with 12 bases left between them. The CDR3 runs 14 residues. Per germline, CDR1 GTSNPN and CDR2 SVGIG (reference sequence). The CDR3 region has the DNA TGTGCCTGGAGCCCCTCCTGGGGCTACAATGAGCAGTTCTTC. Translation: CAWSPSWGYNEQFF.